The 21 T cell receptor beta chains below come from one sample, sequenced in a study of cytomegalovirus exposure and HLA in healthy donors. With 60 Vbeta and 13 Jbeta primers, the PCR was carried out. Data came from immunoSEQ multiplex PCR; TCRdb stores just in-frame clones and leaves some out. The sample includes about 160,000 clones, 60% to 80% of them seen just once. Sequencing was performed on PBMCs. The receptors were sampled from a woman aged 45-65 years in good health and CMV-seropositive.

This clone was observed a single time. Here the CDR3 DNA reads TGTGCCAGCAGTACAGACAGGGTGGGCGCTGAAGCTTTCTTT. It translates to CASSTDRVGAEAFF. This chain joins TRBV27 and TRBJ1-1; TRBD1 matches at 7 bases. Germline values: CDR1 MNHEY, CDR2 SMNVEV (reference sequence). The CDR3 runs to 14 residues. Trimming took 5 bases from V and 6 from J; bases not matched to a gene: 9.

J is TRBJ1-2 and V is TRBV11-2; TRBD1 is a possible D gene (5 bases). Trimming removed 6 bases from V and 8 bases from J, with 13 bases in between. The CDR3 covers 12 residues. Germline V gene sequence: CDR1 SGHAT, CDR2 FQNNGV. CDR3 nucleotide sequence: TGTGCCAGCAGGAACGACAGATACGGCTACACCTTC. Its translation: CASRNDRYGYTF.

The chain carries TRBV5-8 and TRBJ1-1; weak D call: TRBD1 (6 bases). The CDR3 is 15 residues long. CDR1 is SGHTS, CDR2 YDEGEE, per germline. This chain's CDR3 is CATGRGKIMNTEAFF. CDR3 sequence (DNA): TGTGCTACAGGCAGGGGCAAGATTATGAACACTGAAGCTTTCTTT.

The chain couples TRBV2 to TRBJ2-3, with D possibly matching TRBD1 (6 bases). Germline V CDR1 and CDR2: SNHLY, FYNNEI. The CDR3 loop spans 16 amino acids. Trimming took off 6 bases at V and 2 bases at J, with 18 bases between the two ends. This CDR3 reads CASSAQGMRTTDTQYF. For the CDR3, the DNA is TGTGCCAGCAGCGCACAGGGAATGCGGACCACAGATACGCAGTATTTT.

CDR3 in DNA: TGTGCCAGCAGTTACTCGAGAGCGCCCCACGAGCAGTACTTC. Amino acids: CASSYSRAPHEQYF. J is TRBJ2-7 and V is TRBV6-6; D gene ambiguous. This CDR3 has 14 residues. Germline CDR1 is MNHNY and CDR2 is SVGAGI (reference sequence). V was shortened by 0 bases and J by 5 bases, with 11 bases between the two germline ends.

The chain combines TRBV7-2 with TRBJ2-3; 10 bases line up with TRBD2. Looked up from germline, CDR1 is SGHTA and CDR2 is FQGNSA. The CDR3 is made up of 15 amino acids. V shed 0 bases, J shed 6 bases, and the junction held 3 bases outside the gene matches. CDR3 loop: CASSLAGGLADTQYF. As DNA, the CDR3 is TGTGCCAGCAGCTTAGCGGGGGGACTAGCGGATACGCAGTATTTT.

CDR3 bases: TGTGCCAGCAGAACCGGACAGGGCTCCTACGAGCAGTACTTC. This encodes CASRTGQGSYEQYF. The V and J genes are TRBV28 and TRBJ2-7; 8 bases fit TRBD1. The ends lost 6 bases at V and 0 bases at J; junction bases unmatched: 4. Germline CDR1 MDHEN, CDR2 SYDVKM. The CDR3 extends over 14 amino acids.

This chain connects TRBV7-2 to TRBJ2-7; TRBD2 is a possible D gene (5 bases). The CDR3 has 13 amino acids. Germline V gene data show CDR1 as SGHTA and CDR2 as FQGNSA. Trimming left V 1 base short and J 2 bases short, with 6 bases between. The CDR3 loop reads CASSLDGTYEQYF. In DNA, the CDR3 is TGTGCCAGCAGCTTAGACGGGACCTACGAGCAGTACTTC.

This rearrangement joins TRBV7-2 to TRBJ2-5, with 8 bases aligning to TRBD2. This CDR3 is built from 15 residues. V gave up 3 bases and J gave up 5 bases; unmatched junction bases: 8. CDR1 and CDR2 (germline): SGHTA, FQGNSA. The CDR3 sequence: CASSFSSGVSETQYF. The CDR3 DNA sequence: TGTGCCAGCAGCTTTAGTAGCGGGGTTTCGGAGACCCAGTACTTC.

Note on this clone: One junction end does not reproduce the germline sequence, and a read error may be involved. The chain employs TRBV11-2 and TRBJ1-1, with D perhaps TRBD1 (5 bases). Per germline, CDR1 SGHAT and CDR2 FQNNGV. The CDR3 contains 15 residues. The CDR3: CVSSSAGTLNTEAFF. The CDR3 nucleotides are TGTGTCAGCAGCTCGGCGGGGACCTTGAACACTGAAGCTTTCTTT.

The gene calls are TRBV5-1 and TRBJ2-4, with a possible D match to TRBD1 (5 bases). The germline gives CDR1 SGHRS, CDR2 YFSETQ. The CDR3 is 14 residues long. The V end lost 0 bases, the J end lost 7 bases, and 11 bases lay between the germline ends. CDR3 sequence (DNA): TGCGCCAGCAGCTTGGAGGGGTCAGGGAACATTCAGTACTTC. It is translated as CASSLEGSGNIQYF.

This clone has more than one count but fewer than ten. The V call is TRBV5-6, the J call TRBJ2-3, with D possibly matching TRBD2 (6 bases). CDR3 length equals 16 residues. Germline V lookup: CDR1 SGHDT, CDR2 YYEEEE. Trimming left V 5 bases short and J 0 bases short, with 16 bases between. The CDR3: CASRSEGRGSTDTQYF. The DNA for the CDR3 is TGTGCCAGCAGATCCGAGGGGCGGGGAAGCACAGATACGCAGTATTTT. The full variable domain, completed using reference TRBV5-6 and TRBJ2-3, is DAGVTQSPTHLIKTRGQQVTLRCSPKSGHDTVSWYQQALGQGPQFIFQYYEEEERQRGNFPDRFSGHQFPNYSSELNVNALLLGDSALYLCASRSEGRGSTDTQYFGPGTRLTVL.

The gene calls are TRBV28 and TRBJ2-1; TRBD1 matches 7 bases. The germline gives CDR1 MDHEN, CDR2 SYDVKM. CDR3 size: 15 residues. Trimming took 8 bases from V and 5 from J; bases not matched to a gene: 12. This chain's CDR3 is CASGTRTGADNEQFF. The CDR3 nucleotides read TGTGCCAGCGGGACAAGGACAGGTGCCGACAATGAGCAGTTCTTC.

J is TRBJ1-4 and V is TRBV6-1, with D hard to call. This CDR3 has 14 amino acids. Germline CDR1 and CDR2: MNHNS and SASEGT. CDR3 DNA: TGTGCAGGTCGGGAGGGAGGAGGGCGTGAAAAACTGTTTTTT. This codes for CAGREGGGREKLFF.

The V call is TRBV27, the J call TRBJ1-3; maybe TRBD2 (6 bases). The end of the DNA fits TRBJ2-2 better, so the J call may be wrong. The CDR3 has 15 amino acids. Germline CDR1 and CDR2: MNHEY and SMNVEV (reference sequence). The CDR3 DNA sequence: TGTGCCAGCAGTTTAACAGGACTATCTCCCGGGGAGCTGTTTTTT. It yields the protein CASSLTGLSPGELFF.

This chain uses TRBV2 with TRBJ2-7, with TRBD1 as a possible D gene (6 bases). Germline V gene data show CDR1 as SNHLY and CDR2 as FYNNEI. The ends were cut back, 5 bases at V and 6 bases at J, with 14 bases in the middle. CDR3 length: 13 amino acids. The CDR3 protein is CASSKQGGREQYF. The CDR3 DNA sequence: TGTGCCAGCAGTAAACAGGGCGGACGCGAGCAGTACTTC.

This clone was detected only a few times. This chain joins TRBV19 and TRBJ1-5, with TRBD1 matching over 11 bases. CDR1 LNHDA and CDR2 SQIVND come from the germline V gene (reference sequence). V was clipped by 3 bases and J by 7 bases; unmatched bases: 11. This CDR3 is 17 amino acids long. The CDR3 loop reads CASSIGTGGRRAQPQHF. The CDR3 nucleotides read TGTGCCAGTAGTATTGGGACAGGGGGACGAAGAGCACAGCCCCAGCATTTT. Using reference TRBV19 and TRBJ1-5 for the parts outside the CDR3, the full variable domain is DGGITQSPKYLFRKEGQNVTLSCEQNLNHDAMYWYRQDPGQGLRLIYYSQIVNDFQKGDIAEGYSVSREKKESFPLTVTSAQKNPTAFYLCASSIGTGGRRAQPQHFGDGTRLSIL.

The V and J genes are TRBV28 and TRBJ2-7; TRBD1 matches at 10 bases. V lost 5 bases to trimming and J lost 1 base; unmatched junction nucleotides: 8. CDR3 length equals 16 residues. Germline V gene lookup returns CDR1 MDHEN and CDR2 SYDVKM. CDR3 sequence reads: CASSPGTGETSYEQYF. The CDR3 DNA is TGTGCCAGCAGTCCCGGGACAGGGGAAACATCCTACGAGCAGTACTTC.

This clone was counted a few times. The chain links TRBV19 to TRBJ1-4; D ambiguous. The CDR3 sequence is 15 residues long. V dropped 4 bases and J dropped 7 bases, with 16 bases sitting between them. CDR1 LNHDA and CDR2 SQIVND come from the germline V gene (reference sequence). DNA of the CDR3: TGTGCCAGTAGTACCCTAAGGACTGGGGTTGAAAAACTGTTTTTT. Translated: CASSTLRTGVEKLFF.

The chain links TRBV7-3 to TRBJ2-6; D gene ambiguous. The CDR3 loop spans 16 amino acids. V was clipped by 8 bases and J by 0 bases, with 14 bases between them. The V gene's germline CDR1 is SGHTA and CDR2 FQGTGA. This CDR3 is CASARQGSSGANVLTF. In DNA form, the CDR3 reads TGTGCCAGCGCCCGACAAGGCTCCTCTGGGGCCAACGTCCTGACTTTC.

V and J are TRBV4-1 and TRBJ2-7, with 12 positions matching TRBD1. This CDR3 contains 19 residues. The trim removed 0 bases at V and 5 bases at J, leaving 14 bases unmatched. The germline CDR1 and CDR2 sequences are MGHRA and YSYEKL. The CDR3 sequence is CASSQDRWGSGTGGNEQYF. CDR3 DNA: TGCGCCAGCAGCCAAGATAGGTGGGGGAGCGGGACAGGGGGCAACGAGCAGTACTTC.